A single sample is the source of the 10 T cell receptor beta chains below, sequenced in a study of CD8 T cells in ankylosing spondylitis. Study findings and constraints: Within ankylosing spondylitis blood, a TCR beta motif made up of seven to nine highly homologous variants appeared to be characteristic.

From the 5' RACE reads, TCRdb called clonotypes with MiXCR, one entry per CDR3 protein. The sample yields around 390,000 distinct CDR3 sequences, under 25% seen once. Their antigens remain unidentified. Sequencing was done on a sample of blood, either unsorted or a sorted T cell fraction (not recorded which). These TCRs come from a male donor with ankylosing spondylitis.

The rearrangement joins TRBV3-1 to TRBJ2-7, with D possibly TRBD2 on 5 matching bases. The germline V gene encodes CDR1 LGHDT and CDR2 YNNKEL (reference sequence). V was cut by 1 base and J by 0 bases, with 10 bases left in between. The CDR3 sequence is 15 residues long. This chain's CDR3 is CASSQVWESSYEQYF. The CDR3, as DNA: TGTGCCAGCAGCCAAGTATGGGAGAGCTCCTACGAGCAGTACTTC.

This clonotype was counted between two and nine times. The CDR3 protein is CASSYLAGVSYNEQFF. CDR3 bases: TGTGCCAGCAGTTACCTGGCGGGAGTCTCCTACAATGAGCAGTTCTTC. The chain uses TRBV6-2 or TRBV6-3 and TRBJ2-1; 7 bases map to TRBD2. V dropped 2 bases and J dropped 0; count of bases not matched to a gene: 4. This CDR3 region has 16 residues. From germline, CDR1 is MNHEY and CDR2 SVGEGT.

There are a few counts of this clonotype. This CDR3 is CASSIGGQGGEKLFF. The CDR3 nucleotides read TGCGCCAGCAGTATCGGCGGACAGGGTGGTGAAAAACTGTTTTTT. V is TRBV5-1 and J is TRBJ1-4; 8 nucleotides align to TRBD1. The CDR3 sequence is 15 residues long. With V trimmed by 5 bases and J by 7 bases, 10 bases remained unmatched. From germline, CDR1 is SGHRS and CDR2 YFSETQ.

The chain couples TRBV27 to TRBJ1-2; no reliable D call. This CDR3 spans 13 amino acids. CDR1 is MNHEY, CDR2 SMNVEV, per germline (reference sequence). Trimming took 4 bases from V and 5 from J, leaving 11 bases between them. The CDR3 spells CASSSQNSYGYTF. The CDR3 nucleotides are TGTGCCAGCAGTTCACAAAACTCATATGGCTACACCTTC.

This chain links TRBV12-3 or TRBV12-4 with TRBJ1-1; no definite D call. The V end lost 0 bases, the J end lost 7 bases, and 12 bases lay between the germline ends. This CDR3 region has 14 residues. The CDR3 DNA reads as TGTGCCAGCAGTTTAGCGGCCCCGACGGGTGAAGCTTTCTTT. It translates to CASSLAAPTGEAFF.

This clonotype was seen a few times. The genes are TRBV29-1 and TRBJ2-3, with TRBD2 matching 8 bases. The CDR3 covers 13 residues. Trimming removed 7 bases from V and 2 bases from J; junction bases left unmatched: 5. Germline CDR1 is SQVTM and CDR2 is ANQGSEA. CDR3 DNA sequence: TGCAGCGGAAGCGGGAGCTACACAGATACGCAGTATTTT. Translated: CSGSGSYTDTQYF.

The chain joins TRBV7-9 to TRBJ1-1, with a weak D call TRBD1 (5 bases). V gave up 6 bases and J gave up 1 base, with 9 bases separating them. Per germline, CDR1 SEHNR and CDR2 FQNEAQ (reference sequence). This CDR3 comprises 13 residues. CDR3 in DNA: TGTGCCAGCAGAGGGGTGACGAACACTGAAGCTTTCTTT. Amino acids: CASRGVTNTEAFF.

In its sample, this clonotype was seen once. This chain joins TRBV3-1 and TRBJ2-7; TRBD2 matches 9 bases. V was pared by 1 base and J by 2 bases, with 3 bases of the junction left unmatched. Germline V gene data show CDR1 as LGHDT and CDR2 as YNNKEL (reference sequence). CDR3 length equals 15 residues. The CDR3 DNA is TGTGCCAGCAGCCAAGCTCTAGCGGGGACCTACGAGCAGTACTTC. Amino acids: CASSQALAGTYEQYF.

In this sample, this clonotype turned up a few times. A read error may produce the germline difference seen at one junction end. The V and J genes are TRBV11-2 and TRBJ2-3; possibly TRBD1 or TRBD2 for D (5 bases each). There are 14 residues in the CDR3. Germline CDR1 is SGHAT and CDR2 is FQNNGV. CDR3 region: CASTLMGTTDTQYF. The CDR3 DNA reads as TGTGCCAGCACCTTAATGGGGACCACAGATACGCAGTATTTT. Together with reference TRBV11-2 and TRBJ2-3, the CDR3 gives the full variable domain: EAGVAQSPRYKIIEKRQSVAFWCNPISGHATLYWYQQILGQGPKLLIQFQNNGVVDDSQLPKDRFSAERLKGVDSTLKIQPAKLEDSAVYLCASTLMGTTDTQYFGPGTRLTVL.

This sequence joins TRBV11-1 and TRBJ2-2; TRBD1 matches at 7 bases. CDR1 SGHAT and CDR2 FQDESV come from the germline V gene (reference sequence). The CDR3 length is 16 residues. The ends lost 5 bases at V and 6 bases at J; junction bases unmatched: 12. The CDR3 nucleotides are TGTGCCAGCAGCAGGGGGACCGGCAGGGGGTCCGGGGAGCTGTTTTTT. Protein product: CASSRGTGRGSGELFF. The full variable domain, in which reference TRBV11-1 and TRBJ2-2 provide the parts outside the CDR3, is EAEVAQSPRYKITEKSQAVAFWCDPISGHATLYWYRQILGQGPELLVQFQDESVVDDSQLPKDRFSAERLKGVDSTLKIQPAELGDSAMYLCASSRGTGRGSGELFFGEGSRLTVL.